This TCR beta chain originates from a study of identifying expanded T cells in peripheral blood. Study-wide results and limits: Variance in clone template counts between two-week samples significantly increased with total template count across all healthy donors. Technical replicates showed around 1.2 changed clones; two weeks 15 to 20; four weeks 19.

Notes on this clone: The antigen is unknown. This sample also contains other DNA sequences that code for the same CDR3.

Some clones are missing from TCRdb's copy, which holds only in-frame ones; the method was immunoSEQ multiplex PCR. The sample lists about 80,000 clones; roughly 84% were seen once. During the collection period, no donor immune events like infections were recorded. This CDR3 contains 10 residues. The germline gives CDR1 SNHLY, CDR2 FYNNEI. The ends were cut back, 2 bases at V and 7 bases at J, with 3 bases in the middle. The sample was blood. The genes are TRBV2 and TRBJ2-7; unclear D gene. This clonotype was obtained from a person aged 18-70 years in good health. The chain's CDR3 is CASSENEQYF. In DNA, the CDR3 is TGTGCCAGCAGTGAAAATGAGCAGTACTTC.